These 26 T cell receptor beta chains share one sample of origin, sequenced in a study of molecular identifiers for immune sequencing clone quantification. One entry per CDR3 protein results from TCRdb running MiXCR on the PCR reads. The repertoire holds over 600,000 distinct CDR3 sequences, with 20% as singletons. The sample was naive CD8+ T cells from blood, with Jurkat cell RNA spiked in. Stated subset: FACS-sorted CD8+CD4-CCR7+CD45RA+ naive T cells. The receptors were gathered from a human donor in good health. Some libraries in this study had Jurkat cell RNA spiked in.

This clonotype was observed at least ten times. The chain joins TRBV4-2 to TRBJ2-1; D possibly corresponds to TRBD2 (6 bases). Germline V lookup: CDR1 LGHNA, CDR2 YNFKEQ. The CDR3 runs to 14 residues. V gave up 0 bases and J gave up 3 bases, with 6 bases separating them. The CDR3 loop reads CASSQEGGYNEQFF. CDR3 in DNA: TGTGCCAGCAGCCAAGAGGGGGGCTACAATGAGCAGTTCTTC.

This clonotype was counted at least ten times. The chain carries TRBV20-1 and TRBJ2-3, with 9 bases fitting TRBD2. Unmatched junction bases numbered 8, after V lost 0 bases and J lost 4 bases. The CDR3 length is 16 residues. Germline values: CDR1 DFQATT, CDR2 SNEGSKA (reference sequence). The CDR3 DNA reads TGCAGTGCTAGAGATCTAAGGCTAGCGGGATCAGATACGCAGTATTTT. It is translated as CSARDLRLAGSDTQYF.

This clonotype was picked up many times. This rearrangement joins TRBV19 to TRBJ2-7, with TRBD2 matching over 13 bases. The germline CDR1 and CDR2 sequences are LNHDA and SQIVND (reference sequence). This CDR3 is built from 16 residues. J lost 4 bases, V lost 4 bases, and 7 bases had no gene match. The CDR3 DNA sequence: TGTGCCAGTAGTACGGGACTAGCGGGAAATTCGTACGAGCAGTACTTC. Residues: CASSTGLAGNSYEQYF.

On this clonotype: A much larger clone lies a single base off, so this may be a read error. The chain recombines TRBV7-9 with TRBJ2-7, with D tentatively TRBD2 (6 bases). In germline, CDR1 is SEHNR, CDR2 FQNEAQ (reference sequence). The CDR3 covers 16 residues. Here the CDR3 DNA reads TGTGCCAGCAGCTTGGGTGCGGGACTCAGCTCCTACGAGCAGTGCTTC. This translates into CASSLGAGLSSYEQCF.

This clonotype has ten or more counts. The chain combines TRBV6-5 with TRBJ2-2; 12 nucleotides line up with TRBD2. This CDR3 spans 16 amino acids. The V segment lost 5 bases and the J segment 7 bases; nucleotides outside the gene matches: 8. Germline V lookup: CDR1 MNHEY, CDR2 SVGAGI. As DNA, the CDR3 is TGTGCCAGCAGTCCGACTAGCGGGAGTTCTGGCGGGGAGCTGTTTTTT. This codes for CASSPTSGSSGGELFF.

This clonotype was seen just once. Possible read error: a much larger clone is one base away. The DNA for the CDR3 is TGCGCCAGCAGCGAAGGACTGCGGGACCACAATGAGCAGTTCTTC. This codes for CASSEGLRDHNEQFF. The rearrangement links TRBV4-3 to TRBJ2-1, with D perhaps TRBD2 (6 bases). This CDR3 is 15 amino acids long. Germline values: CDR1 LGHNA, CDR2 YSLEER. V lost 5 bases and J lost 5, with 16 bases in between.

Concerning this clonotype: A much larger clone lies one base from this, so it may be a read error. The chain recombines TRBV29-1 with TRBJ1-1, with D possibly TRBD1 on 5 matching bases. Germline V CDR1 and CDR2: SQVTM, ANQGSEA. This CDR3 comprises 10 residues. The CDR3 spells CREGNTEALF. The DNA of the CDR3 is TGCAGGGAGGGGAACACTGAAGCTCTCTTT. The whole variable domain, remainder taken from reference TRBV29-1 and TRBJ1-1, is SAVISQKPSRDICQRGTSLTIQCQVDSQVTMMFWYRQQPGQSLTLIATANQGSEATYESGFVIDKFPISRPNLTFSTLTVSNMSPEDSSIYLCREGNTEALFGQGTRLTVV.

The chain joins TRBV6-5 to TRBJ2-1, with 9 bases matching TRBD2. V dropped 2 bases and J dropped 4; count of bases not matched to a gene: 6. The CDR3 covers 16 residues. Germline assignment: CDR1 MNHEY and CDR2 SVGAGI. This CDR3 is CASSYPLAGVYNEQFF. The DNA for the CDR3 is TGTGCCAGCAGTTACCCTTTAGCGGGGGTTTACAATGAGCAGTTCTTC.

The gene calls are TRBV15 and TRBJ2-7, with 7 nucleotides matching TRBD1. The CDR3 loop spans 14 amino acids. CDR1 and CDR2 (germline): LNHNV, YYDKDF (reference sequence). The junction had 4 bases not matched to a gene; V was cut back by 4 bases and J by 1 base. The CDR3 here is CATSKTGLSYEQYF. CDR3 coding DNA: TGTGCCACCAGCAAGACAGGGTTATCCTACGAGCAGTACTTC.

V is TRBV4-3 and J is TRBJ1-4; 7 nucleotides align to TRBD1. The trim removed 3 bases at V and 8 bases at J, leaving 9 bases unmatched. CDR3 length: 15 amino acids. Germline CDR1 reads LGHNA; CDR2 reads YSLEER. The CDR3 here is CASSQSQGMREKLFF. The CDR3 bases are TGCGCCAGCAGCCAGTCACAGGGGATGAGGGAAAAACTGTTTTTT.

V gene TRBV11-2 combines with J gene TRBJ2-5, with 8 bases aligning to TRBD2. Trimming cost V 5 bases and J 0 bases; bases outside gene matches: 14. The CDR3 contains 18 residues. The germline CDR1 and CDR2 sequences are SGHAT and FQNNGV. CDR3 sequence (DNA): TGTGCCAGCAGCCCGGCGGGAGCGGGGGAGAACTACCAAGAGACCCAGTACTTC. It codes for CASSPAGAGENYQETQYF.

For this clonotype: This may arise from a read error, as a much more abundant clone is one base away. No conserved phenylalanine or tryptophan ends this CDR3, so it is likely a read error. V gene TRBV20-1 combines with J gene TRBJ1-1; D is unclear. Trimming shortened V by 0 bases and J by 1 base, and 12 bases separated the two germline ends. The CDR3 runs to 15 residues. The germline gives CDR1 DFQATT, CDR2 SNEGSKA (reference sequence). Here the CDR3 reads CSARDLAAANTEAFS. DNA of the CDR3: TGCAGTGCTAGAGATCTGGCAGCCGCGAACACTGAAGCTTTCTCT.

This clonotype appeared many times. The chain employs TRBV6-2 or TRBV6-3 and TRBJ1-1; TRBD1 agrees at 9 bases. Germline trimming cut 0 bases from V and 3 bases from J; bases unmatched to any gene: 2. This CDR3 spans 15 amino acids. Per germline, CDR1 MNHEY and CDR2 SVGEGT. CDR3 residues: CASSYSRTGDTEAFF. CDR3 in DNA: TGTGCCAGCAGTTACTCTAGGACAGGGGACACTGAAGCTTTCTTT.

The table lists this clonotype with many counts. The J gene is TRBJ2-3, the V gene TRBV20-1; D not resolved. Trimming pared 3 bases from V and 7 bases from J, leaving 8 bases between. CDR1 is DFQATT and CDR2 is SNEGSKA in the germline V gene (reference sequence). The CDR3 covers 11 residues. The CDR3 nucleotides are TGCAGTGCTAGTGTCGGGTATACGCAGTATTTT. Translating it yields CSASVGYTQYF.

This clonotype was seen ten or more times. The CDR3 here is CSARAHSGPNYEQYF. CDR3 nucleotides: TGCAGTGCTAGGGCCCACAGCGGTCCCAACTACGAGCAGTACTTC. The genes are TRBV20-1 and TRBJ2-7; a weak D match, TRBD2 (5 bases). Germline values: CDR1 DFQATT, CDR2 SNEGSKA (reference sequence). The CDR3 totals 15 residues. V was clipped by 3 bases and J by 3 bases, with 18 bases between them.

The rearrangement links TRBV30 to TRBJ1-1, with D possibly being TRBD1 (6 bases). The CDR3 totals 13 residues. CDR1 GTSNPN and CDR2 SVGIG come from the germline V gene (reference sequence). Trimming left V 1 base short and J 4 bases short, with 10 bases between. The CDR3, as DNA: TGTGCCTGGAGTGACTTGGGGGCCACTGAAGCTTTCTTT. This translates into CAWSDLGATEAFF.

The chain is built from TRBV7-8 and TRBJ2-7; TRBD1 aligns across 10 bases. V lost 1 base and J lost 5; bases outside the gene matches: 8. Germline V gene sequence: CDR1 SGHVS, CDR2 FQNEAQ. The CDR3 runs 16 residues. For the CDR3, the DNA is TGTGCCAGCAGCTTAGAATGGGGACAGGGGATACACGAGCAGTACTTC. Residues: CASSLEWGQGIHEQYF.

This clonotype came up many times. The chain employs TRBV11-2 and TRBJ1-1, with unresolved D. From germline, CDR1 is SGHAT and CDR2 FQNNGV. V was pared by 3 bases and J by 7 bases, with 9 bases between. The CDR3 totals 12 residues. The CDR3 is CASSLWENEAFF. The CDR3 DNA is TGTGCCAGCAGCTTGTGGGAGAATGAAGCTTTCTTT.

This clonotype was observed many times. The genes are TRBV7-9 and TRBJ2-2; D call uncertain. Trimming shortened V by 1 base and J by 4 bases, and 4 bases separated the two germline ends. From germline, CDR1 is SEHNR and CDR2 FQNEAQ (reference sequence). The CDR3 covers 13 residues. CDR3 sequence (DNA): TGTGCCAGCAGCTTAGTTTCCACCGGGGAGCTGTTTTTT. Its protein is CASSLVSTGELFF.

Remarks on this clonotype: This clone may be a read error of a much larger clone one base away. The chain has TRBV27 and TRBJ2-7; TRBD2 matches 12 bases. The ends lost 5 bases at V and 3 bases at J; junction bases unmatched: 2. Germline loops: CDR1 MNHEY, CDR2 SMNVEV (reference sequence). This CDR3 has 14 residues. The CDR3 DNA reads TGTGCCAGCAGTACGGGACTAGCGGGCTACGAGCAGTACTTC. It yields the protein CASSTGLAGYEQYF.

Notes on this clonotype: A much larger clone is a single base away; this may be a read error. The chain employs TRBV12-3 or TRBV12-4 and TRBJ1-1; D remains unclear. The CDR3 spans 14 residues. V lost 6 bases, J lost 3 bases, and 14 bases lay in between. DNA of the CDR3: TGTGCCAGCAGGACACAATCCGTGGACACTGAAGCTTTCTTT. Translation: CASRTQSVDTEAFF.

A word on this clonotype: Since no conserved phenylalanine or tryptophan closes the CDR3, a read error is the likely cause. The chain joins TRBV29-1 to TRBJ2-3; no definite D call. The germline V gene encodes CDR1 SQVTM and CDR2 ANQGSEA. V was trimmed by 7 bases and J by 2 bases, leaving 10 bases between them. The CDR3 spans 12 residues. In DNA form, the CDR3 reads TGCAGCGATTGGGTCTTCACAGATACGCAGTATCTT. It specifies CSDWVFTDTQYL.

In its sample, this clonotype was seen many times. This rearrangement joins TRBV5-4 to TRBJ1-1; 7 bases map to TRBD1. From germline, CDR1 is SGHNT and CDR2 YYREEE (reference sequence). CDR3 size: 16 residues. V shed 1 base, J shed 4 bases, and the junction held 10 bases outside the gene matches. CDR3 region: CASSLPQGQSGTEAFF. As DNA, the CDR3 is TGTGCCAGCAGCTTGCCACAGGGGCAAAGTGGCACTGAAGCTTTCTTT.

The chain has TRBV27 and TRBJ2-3, with unresolved D. The CDR3 length is 17 residues. Germline CDR1 MNHEY, CDR2 SMNVEV (reference sequence). V lost 4 bases and J 0 bases, leaving 17 bases between the germline ends. Here the CDR3 DNA reads TGTGCCAGCAGTTCAATCAGGCCTACAACTAGCACAGATACGCAGTATTTT. Protein product: CASSSIRPTTSTDTQYF.

With regard to this clonotype: A much larger clonotype is one base distant, so this may be a read error. The chain combines TRBV27 with TRBJ2-1; D unresolved. The germline gives CDR1 MNHEY, CDR2 SMNVEV (reference sequence). There are 16 residues in the CDR3. CDR3 loop: CAGSLGPPSSYNEQFF. The DNA for the CDR3 is TGTGCCGGCAGTTTAGGACCTCCGAGCTCCTACAATGAGCAGTTCTTC.

Remarks on this clonotype: This may arise from a read error, as a much more abundant clone is one base away. The chain is built from TRBV20-1 and TRBJ2-3; D is uncertain. The CDR3 loop spans 12 amino acids. The germline CDR1 and CDR2 sequences are DFQATT and SNEGSKA (reference sequence). The CDR3 region is CSAPFQTDTRYF. The CDR3, as DNA: TGCAGTGCCCCCTTTCAAACAGATACGCGGTATTTT.